These 6 T cell receptor beta chains came from one sample sequenced in a study of blood T cell repertoires in COVID-19. Profiling relied on immunoSEQ multiplex PCR, and the TCRdb table lists in-frame clones only, not all of them. Of about 350,000 clones detected, 80% to 90% appear once; the ten largest clones hold about 6%. The specimen was peripheral blood. These receptors all stem from a woman between 45 and 60 years old with COVID-19, enrolled during active disease.

This clone turned up a few times. The rearrangement links TRBV30 to TRBJ2-3, with a weak D call TRBD1 (5 bases). The CDR3 runs 16 residues. Germline values: CDR1 GTSNPN, CDR2 SVGIG (reference sequence). The V and J ends lost 0 bases and 4 bases respectively, with 17 bases between them. CDR3 region: CAWSVGVLYDSDTQYF. The CDR3, as DNA: TGTGCCTGGAGTGTAGGGGTTCTGTACGATTCAGATACGCAGTATTTT.

The chain recombines TRBV4-3 with TRBJ1-1; D is possibly TRBD1 (6 bases). The germline gives CDR1 LGHNA, CDR2 YSLEER. This CDR3 has 15 residues. The V gene lost 4 bases and the J gene lost 5 bases, with 17 bases spanning the gap. CDR3 in amino acids: CASSPDAGGGTEAFF. As DNA, the CDR3 is TGCGCCAGCAGCCCGGATGCTGGGGGCGGGACTGAAGCTTTCTTT.

The J gene is TRBJ1-1, the V gene TRBV9; 7 nucleotides line up with TRBD1. The germline V gene encodes CDR1 SGDLS and CDR2 YYNGEE. The CDR3 length is 14 residues. Germline trimming cut 4 bases from V and 5 bases from J; bases unmatched to any gene: 8. The CDR3 loop is CASSPRQGRTEAFF. For the CDR3, the DNA is TGTGCCAGCAGCCCCAGACAGGGTCGGACTGAAGCTTTCTTT.

J is TRBJ1-4 and V is TRBV27, with D tentatively TRBD1 (5 bases). Germline CDR1 MNHEY, CDR2 SMNVEV (reference sequence). Deletions cut 8 bases from V and 0 bases from J, with 10 bases between. The CDR3 extends over 14 amino acids. The CDR3 loop is CASGAYATNEKLFF. The CDR3 DNA reads as TGTGCCAGCGGGGCATATGCAACTAATGAAAAACTGTTTTTT.

The chain links TRBV18 to TRBJ2-1; 10 bases are a match to TRBD1. The V and J ends lost 3 bases and 0 bases, in that order; junction bases with no gene match: 5. This CDR3 region has 17 residues. Germline CDR1 KGHSH, CDR2 LQKENI. The CDR3 protein is CASSPIRDRGSYNEQFF. CDR3 bases: TGTGCCAGCTCACCGATCCGGGACAGGGGCTCCTACAATGAGCAGTTCTTC.

This clone was seen only once. The rearrangement uses TRBV19 and TRBJ2-1; 15 bases line up with TRBD2. The CDR3 is 18 amino acids. J lost 9 bases, V lost 6 bases, and 15 bases had no gene match. Germline V gene lookup returns CDR1 LNHDA and CDR2 SQIVND (reference sequence). In DNA, the CDR3 is TGTGCCAGTAGCGCGAGTGGACTAGCGGGAGGGCCCGTCCCTGAGCAGTTCTTC. It translates to CASSASGLAGGPVPEQFF.